Listed here are 25 T cell receptor beta chains from one sample, sequenced in a study of blood T cell repertoires in COVID-19. Produced via immunoSEQ multiplex PCR; TCRdb's table is partial and in-frame only. The repertoire includes 210,000 or so clones, around 84% of them detected once, and 3.5% to 4.5% sits in the top ten. The sample was PBMCs or T cells enriched from blood (not recorded which). These receptors originate from a man aged 25-40 years with acute COVID-19.

The chain joins TRBV18 to TRBJ2-7; the D gene is possibly TRBD1 (6 bases). Germline V gene sequence: CDR1 KGHSH, CDR2 LQKENI. Trimming took 3 bases from V and 5 from J, leaving 20 bases between them. The CDR3 has 16 amino acids. CDR3 region: CASSPLYTKTGNEQYF. CDR3 in DNA: TGTGCCAGCTCACCCCTCTACACTAAAACAGGGAACGAGCAGTACTTC.

The chain has TRBV27 and TRBJ1-6, with D tentatively TRBD1 (6 bases). Trimming removed 0 bases at V and 0 bases at J, with 12 bases between. Germline V gives CDR1 MNHEY, CDR2 SMNVEV (reference sequence). The length of the CDR3 is 18 residues. The CDR3: CASSLSGGPSSYNSPLHF. DNA for the CDR3: TGTGCCAGCAGTTTATCGGGGGGGCCCAGCTCCTATAATTCACCCCTCCACTTT.

The chain joins TRBV10-3 to TRBJ1-6; 7 bases line up with TRBD1. V trimming: 6 bases; J trimming: 7 bases; junction bases outside the gene matches: 6. Germline lookup yields CDR1 ENHRY and CDR2 SYGVKD. CDR3 length equals 14 residues. Here the CDR3 reads CAIRGDSENSPLHF. The CDR3 coding sequence is TGTGCCATCAGGGGGGACAGCGAGAATTCACCCCTCCACTTT.

The chain recombines TRBV28 with TRBJ2-2; 11 nucleotides align to TRBD2. The CDR3 runs 15 residues. V trimming: 7 bases; J trimming: 4 bases; junction bases outside the gene matches: 5. Germline V gene sequence: CDR1 MDHEN, CDR2 SYDVKM. CDR3 coding DNA: TGTGCCAGCATAGCGGGGGGGCTCGGCACCGGGGAGCTGTTTTTT. Translating gives CASIAGGLGTGELFF.

This clone occurred many times. The chain links TRBV6-5 to TRBJ1-2, with 8 bases aligning to TRBD1. CDR3 size: 12 residues. CDR1 is MNHEY, CDR2 SVGAGI, per germline. With V trimmed by 9 bases and J by 8 bases, 8 bases remained unmatched. The CDR3 protein is CASRRTGRGYTF. The CDR3 DNA reads TGTGCCAGTCGACGGACAGGGAGGGGCTACACCTTC.

The sample holds a few counts of this clone. The DNA for the CDR3 is TGTGCCAGCAGCCAGGACAGGTCCTACGAGCAGTACTTC. It specifies CASSQDRSYEQYF. The chain has TRBV3-1 (or the pseudogene TRBV3-2) and TRBJ2-7; 7 positions agree with TRBD1. Germline V gene sequence: CDR1 LGHDT, CDR2 YNNKEL (reference sequence). Losses at the gene ends were 3 bases for V and 1 base for J; bases not matched to a gene: 0. CDR3 size: 13 residues.

This chain links TRBV29-1 with TRBJ2-2; 7 nucleotides align to TRBD1. Germline CDR1 and CDR2: SQVTM and ANQGSEA. J gave up 1 base and V 7 bases, and 6 bases lay outside the gene matches. The CDR3 is 14 residues long. CDR3 in amino acids: CSGGRTGNTGELFF. The CDR3 DNA follows: TGCAGCGGTGGCCGGACAGGGAACACCGGGGAGCTGTTTTTT.

V gene TRBV6-6 combines with J gene TRBJ2-7; TRBD1 agrees at 8 bases. Germline V gene lookup returns CDR1 MNHNY and CDR2 SVGAGI (reference sequence). This CDR3 spans 18 amino acids. V dropped 5 bases and J dropped 5; count of bases not matched to a gene: 20. This CDR3 is CASSPNRQGSSVSNEQYF. The CDR3 DNA reads as TGTGCCAGCAGTCCCAACCGACAGGGGAGTTCGGTATCCAACGAGCAGTACTTC.

This chain connects TRBV14 to TRBJ1-4; D uncertain. Germline V gene data show CDR1 as SGHDN and CDR2 as FVKESK. Trimming left V 1 base short and J 3 bases short, with 9 bases between. This CDR3 has 15 residues. Here the CDR3 reads CASSQGWSANEKLFF. CDR3 coding DNA: TGTGCCAGCAGCCAAGGATGGTCGGCTAATGAAAAACTGTTTTTT. The whole variable domain, remainder taken from reference TRBV14 and TRBJ1-4, is EAGVTQFPSHSVIEKGQTVTLRCDPISGHDNLYWYRRVMGKEIKFLLHFVKESKQDESGMPNNRFLAERTGGTYSTLKVQPAELEDSGVYFCASSQGWSANEKLFFGSGTQLSVL.

The sample holds many counts of this clone. The chain couples TRBV19 to TRBJ2-2, with 10 positions matching TRBD1. Trimming removed 11 bases from V and 7 bases from J; junction bases left unmatched: 4. The CDR3 consists of 12 residues. The V gene's germline CDR1 is LNHDA and CDR2 SQIVND (reference sequence). This CDR3 reads CAGGQGFGELFF. CDR3 nucleotide sequence: TGTGCCGGGGGACAGGGGTTCGGGGAGCTGTTTTTT.

This clone was detected only a few times. CDR3 sequence (DNA): TGCGCCAGCAGCTCGGGACAGGGGCAATACCTTGATGGCTACACCTTC. Protein: CASSSGQGQYLDGYTF. The chain carries TRBV5-1 and TRBJ1-2, with 10 positions matching TRBD1. CDR3 size: 16 residues. Per the germline V gene, CDR1 is SGHRS and CDR2 is YFSETQ. The V and J ends lost 3 bases and 6 bases, in that order; junction bases with no gene match: 11. The complete variable domain, with remaining parts taken from reference TRBV5-1 and TRBJ1-2, reads KAGVTQTPRYLIKTRGQQVTLSCSPISGHRSVSWYQQTPGQGLQFLFEYFSETQRNKGNFPGRFSGRQFSNSRSEMNVSTLELGDSALYLCASSSGQGQYLDGYTFGSGTRLTVV.

V is TRBV27 and J is TRBJ2-5, with 9 bases aligning to TRBD2. Germline V CDR1 and CDR2: MNHEY, SMNVEV (reference sequence). V was clipped by 3 bases and J by 0 bases; unmatched bases: 5. The CDR3 runs to 16 residues. The DNA for the CDR3 is TGTGCCAGCAGTTTTAGCGGGGGAGTGTACCAAGAGACCCAGTACTTC. Protein product: CASSFSGGVYQETQYF.

The chain uses TRBV5-6 and TRBJ2-4, with 7 nucleotides matching TRBD1. The CDR3 runs 15 residues. The V segment lost 4 bases and the J segment 3 bases; nucleotides outside the gene matches: 7. In germline, CDR1 is SGHDT, CDR2 YYEEEE. The DNA for the CDR3 is TGTGCCAGCAGCGGGGACAGTTATGTCAAAAACATTCAGTACTTC. This encodes CASSGDSYVKNIQYF.

V is TRBV4-2 and J is TRBJ1-3; D remains ambiguous. The CDR3 sequence is 14 residues long. The germline V and J ends were trimmed by 0 bases and 9 bases, with 12 bases remaining between them. Germline loops: CDR1 LGHNA, CDR2 YNFKEQ. The CDR3 DNA follows: TGTGCCAGCAGCCAAGATCGGAGGTTGGGCACCATATATTTT. Protein sequence: CASSQDRRLGTIYF.

The chain combines TRBV5-5 with TRBJ2-1, with 8 bases identical to TRBD1. The CDR3 loop spans 16 amino acids. Germline lookup yields CDR1 SGHKS and CDR2 YYEKEE (reference sequence). V shed 0 bases, J shed 2 bases, and the junction held 4 bases outside the gene matches. As DNA, the CDR3 is TGTGCCAGCAGCTTGGGGACAGGGATAGCCTACAATGAGCAGTTCTTC. Protein product: CASSLGTGIAYNEQFF.

This clone has just a few counts. V gene TRBV24-1 combines with J gene TRBJ2-6; 8 bases map to TRBD1. With V trimmed by 9 bases and J by 2 bases, 2 bases remained unmatched. The CDR3 has 14 amino acids. The germline V gene has CDR1 KGHDR and CDR2 SFDVKD. DNA of the CDR3: TGTGCCACCGGGGACAGGACTGGGGCCAACGTCCTGACTTTC. This encodes CATGDRTGANVLTF.

This chain links TRBV27 with TRBJ2-1; 12 bases map to TRBD2. CDR3 size: 17 residues. Per germline, CDR1 MNHEY and CDR2 SMNVEV (reference sequence). J lost 0 bases, V lost 6 bases, and 6 bases had no gene match. The CDR3 nucleotides are TGTGCCAGCAGGAGGCTAGCGGGGGGGATCTCCTACAATGAGCAGTTCTTC. It translates to CASRRLAGGISYNEQFF.

The genes are TRBV5-1 and TRBJ2-2; D gene unclear. The CDR3 sequence is 15 residues long. CDR1 is SGHRS, CDR2 YFSETQ, per germline. The V and J ends lost 4 bases and 8 bases respectively, with 18 bases between them. The CDR3 region is CASSPDPGLGGELFF. The DNA of the CDR3 is TGCGCCAGCAGCCCCGACCCGGGTCTTGGTGGGGAGCTGTTTTTT.

This clone has a single count. The CDR3 loop reads CASSEEATGYNQPQHF. CDR3 DNA sequence: TGTGCCAGCAGTGAAGAAGCGACAGGGTACAATCAGCCCCAGCATTTT. The rearrangement links TRBV6-1 to TRBJ1-5; 7 bases match TRBD1. The CDR3 runs 16 residues. The germline V gene has CDR1 MNHNS and CDR2 SASEGT. J was trimmed by 3 bases and V by 1 base; bases with no gene match: 6.

V and J are TRBV5-1 and TRBJ2-7; D possibly corresponds to TRBD1 (6 bases). The V and J ends lost 0 bases and 7 bases respectively, with 17 bases between them. The CDR3 covers 15 residues. Germline CDR1 reads SGHRS; CDR2 reads YFSETQ. The CDR3 nucleotides read TGCGCCAGCAGCTTGGTACAGGGCCCTCTGGGGGAGCAGTACTTC. Translated: CASSLVQGPLGEQYF.

V is TRBV5-4 and J is TRBJ1-6, with 9 bases identical to TRBD1. The trim removed 2 bases at V and 8 bases at J, leaving 5 bases unmatched. Per the germline V gene, CDR1 is SGHNT and CDR2 is YYREEE (reference sequence). The CDR3 has 15 residues. The CDR3 spells CASSFLTGGDSPLHF. The CDR3 nucleotides are TGTGCCAGCAGCTTCCTTACAGGGGGCGATTCACCCCTCCACTTT.

The chain is built from TRBV10-2 and TRBJ2-7; D perhaps matches TRBD2 (5 bases). The CDR3 consists of 12 residues. Germline CDR1 WSHSY, CDR2 SAAADI. The ends were cut back, 1 base at V and 7 bases at J, with 8 bases in the middle. Written as DNA, the CDR3 is TGCGCCAGCAGTGAGTACGGAGGTGAGCAGTACTTC. This codes for CASSEYGGEQYF.

The chain recombines TRBV14 with TRBJ1-1; D is ambiguous. V was trimmed by 0 bases and J by 8 bases, leaving 13 bases between them. CDR1 and CDR2 from the germline V gene are SGHDN and FVKESK. The CDR3 is made up of 14 amino acids. CDR3 sequence (DNA): TGTGCCAGCAGCCAAGAGTCTTGGGCGTCAGAAGCTTTCTTT. It encodes CASSQESWASEAFF.

V and J are TRBV4-1 and TRBJ2-2; no clear D gene. The CDR3 runs 12 residues. The V end lost 3 bases, the J end lost 5 bases, and 4 bases lay between the germline ends. CDR1 is MGHRA and CDR2 is YSYEKL in the germline V gene. In DNA form, the CDR3 reads TGCGCCAGCAGCCATTCTACCGGGGAGCTGTTTTTT. It specifies CASSHSTGELFF.

This clone has a single count. The chain employs TRBV7-6 and TRBJ2-3; tentatively, D is TRBD2 (6 bases). Germline V lookup: CDR1 SGHVS, CDR2 FNYEAQ. V was trimmed by 5 bases and J by 0 bases, leaving 12 bases between them. The CDR3 consists of 15 residues. The chain's CDR3 is CASSLSGTSTDTQYF. The CDR3, as DNA: TGTGCCAGCAGCCTGTCCGGGACTAGCACAGATACGCAGTATTTT.